Each of the 23 T cell receptor beta chains below was sequenced from the same sample in a study of regulatory dendritic cells for organ transplantation. Sequencing was performed with immunoSEQ multiplex PCR; in TCRdb, only in-frame clones are kept and a portion is missing. The table lists around 11,000 clones, roughly 65% of them singletons. No antigen has been identified for these receptors. Allogeneic regulatory or mature dendritic cells were co-cultured for 4 to 6 days with CFSE-labeled sorted T cells at 1:10. The source material was naive CD4+ T cells from blood cultured with dendritic cells. The sample's subset: CD45RA+ naive T cells. The origin of the receptors is a human donor in good health.

V and J are TRBV2 and TRBJ2-3; 9 nucleotides line up with TRBD1. The germline V gene has CDR1 SNHLY and CDR2 FYNNEI. The V segment lost 6 bases and the J segment 7 bases; nucleotides outside the gene matches: 5. CDR3 length: 13 amino acids. The CDR3 loop is CASSPGQGHTQYF. The CDR3 region has the DNA TGTGCCAGCAGCCCGGGACAGGGTCATACGCAGTATTTT.

V is TRBV7-9 and J is TRBJ1-4, with 8 nucleotides matching TRBD1. This CDR3 is built from 15 residues. Germline V gene data show CDR1 as SEHNR and CDR2 as FQNEAQ (reference sequence). Unmatched junction bases numbered 7, after V lost 3 bases and J lost 7 bases. The DNA for the CDR3 is TGTGCCAGCAGCTTCGGCCAGGGGGCAGGTGAAAAACTGTTTTTT. This encodes CASSFGQGAGEKLFF. The variable domain in full, with the rest retrieved from reference TRBV7-9 and TRBJ1-4, is DTGVSQNPRHKITKRGQNVTFRCDPISEHNRLYWYRQTLGQGPEFLTYFQNEAQLEKSRLLSDRFSAERPKGSFSTLEIQRTEQGDSAMYLCASSFGQGAGEKLFFGSGTQLSVL.

V gene TRBV5-4 combines with J gene TRBJ2-5; 10 bases are a match to TRBD2. J gave up 0 bases and V 2 bases, and 10 bases lay outside the gene matches. The CDR3 length is 18 residues. The germline CDR1 and CDR2 sequences are SGHNT and YYREEE (reference sequence). The DNA of the CDR3 is TGTGCCAGCAGCTTAGGGGGGCGTCTAGCGGGGGACCAAGAGACCCAGTACTTC. This encodes CASSLGGRLAGDQETQYF.

The gene calls are TRBV19 and TRBJ1-1; D might be TRBD1 (5 bases). V was pared by 6 bases and J by 4 bases, with 12 bases between. The CDR3 spans 13 residues. The V gene's germline CDR1 is LNHDA and CDR2 SQIVND (reference sequence). The CDR3 loop reads CASRPRGSTEAFF. The CDR3 DNA follows: TGTGCCAGTAGGCCTCGGGGGAGCACTGAAGCTTTCTTT.

The J gene is TRBJ1-5, the V gene TRBV2, with 12 positions matching TRBD1. The CDR3 contains 14 residues. Per germline, CDR1 SNHLY and CDR2 FYNNEI. J was trimmed by 7 bases and V by 3 bases; bases with no gene match: 1. CDR3 in amino acids: CASSEGTGGQPQHF. CDR3 nucleotides: TGTGCCAGCAGTGAGGGGACAGGGGGCCAGCCCCAGCATTTT.

J is TRBJ2-3 and V is TRBV19; 11 bases align to TRBD2. J was trimmed by 0 bases and V by 5 bases; bases with no gene match: 10. The CDR3 is 18 residues long. Germline V gene data show CDR1 as LNHDA and CDR2 as SQIVND (reference sequence). In DNA, the CDR3 is TGTGCCAGTAGTCCGACTAGCGGGGCGGCAACTAGCACAGATACGCAGTATTTT. Its protein is CASSPTSGAATSTDTQYF.

The sample holds a few counts of this clone. This chain uses TRBV2 with TRBJ2-3; 11 bases are shared with TRBD2. With 4 bases clipped from V and 6 bases from J, the junction kept 3 bases outside the gene matches. Germline values: CDR1 SNHLY, CDR2 FYNNEI. The CDR3 extends over 14 amino acids. This CDR3 is CASSVIAGGDTQYF. Written as DNA, the CDR3 is TGTGCCAGCAGTGTTATAGCGGGGGGGGATACGCAGTATTTT.

This clone was observed a few times. The J gene is TRBJ2-1, the V gene TRBV5-1, with 8 bases aligning to TRBD2. Germline-derived CDR1 and CDR2 are SGHRS and YFSETQ. There are 14 residues in the CDR3. J lost 3 bases, V lost 4 bases, and 3 bases had no gene match. For the CDR3, the DNA is TGCGCCAGCAGCCCGGGAGGGGGCTACAATGAGCAGTTCTTC. The encoded protein is CASSPGGGYNEQFF.

This chain joins TRBV27 and TRBJ2-2; 7 bases map to TRBD2. The CDR3 sequence is 13 residues long. The germline CDR1 and CDR2 sequences are MNHEY and SMNVEV (reference sequence). V was pared by 10 bases and J by 5 bases, with 7 bases of the junction left unmatched. The CDR3 bases are TGTGCCACCAGACAGCGGGGTACCGGGGAGCTGTTTTTT. Amino acids: CATRQRGTGELFF.

The CDR3 coding sequence is TGTGCCAGCAGCTTCGATAGAGGGCGGGGGACCCAGTACTTC. Translating gives CASSFDRGRGTQYF. The V and J genes are TRBV7-2 and TRBJ2-5, with D possibly matching TRBD2 (6 bases). Trimming removed 3 bases from V and 7 bases from J, with 15 bases in between. The CDR3 has 14 amino acids. Germline lookup yields CDR1 SGHTA and CDR2 FQGNSA. The full variable domain, rest sourced from reference TRBV7-2 and TRBJ2-5, is GAGVSQSPSNKVTEKGKDVELRCDPISGHTALYWYRQSLGQGLEFLIYFQGNSAPDKSGLPSDRFSAERTGGSVSTLTIQRTQQEDSAVYLCASSFDRGRGTQYFGPGTRLLVL.

The rearrangement links TRBV18 to TRBJ2-3; TRBD1 matches at 9 bases. After removal of 4 bases from V and 2 bases from J, the junction contained 4 bases not matched to a gene. The CDR3 length is 15 residues. Germline loops: CDR1 KGHSH, CDR2 LQKENI. The CDR3 here is CASSRRQGDTDTQYF. The CDR3 DNA reads as TGTGCCAGCTCACGGAGACAGGGGGACACAGATACGCAGTATTTT.

The rearrangement links TRBV18 to TRBJ2-1; D is uncertain. The length of the CDR3 is 12 residues. Germline CDR1 reads KGHSH; CDR2 reads LQKENI. Trimming stripped 6 bases from V and 10 bases from J, with 13 bases between. As DNA, the CDR3 is TGTGCCAGCTCTATGATAGATATCGAGCAGTTCTTC. Its protein product is CASSMIDIEQFF. Drawing the rest from reference TRBV18 and TRBJ2-1, the complete variable domain is NAGVMQNPRHLVRRRGQEARLRCSPMKGHSHVYWYRQLPEEGLKFMVYLQKENIIDESGMPKERFSAEFPKEGPSILRIQQVVRGDSAAYFCASSMIDIEQFFGPGTRLTVL.

This clone was picked up one time. The V and J genes are TRBV19 and TRBJ2-4; 10 bases align to TRBD1. In germline, CDR1 is LNHDA, CDR2 SQIVND (reference sequence). This CDR3 is 16 amino acids long. The V and J ends lost 5 bases and 0 bases, in that order; junction bases with no gene match: 4. CDR3 sequence reads: CASSPDRGLAKNIQYF. CDR3 sequence (DNA): TGTGCCAGTAGTCCGGACAGGGGGTTAGCCAAAAACATTCAGTACTTC.

The chain links TRBV7-9 to TRBJ1-2; possible D gene TRBD1, 5 bases. V was pared by 4 bases and J by 4 bases, with 19 bases between. The CDR3 totals 16 residues. Germline CDR1 reads SEHNR; CDR2 reads FQNEAQ (reference sequence). The CDR3, as DNA: TGTGCCAGCAGCTACACCGGGGGGGGGACTTCCTATGGCTACACCTTC. The encoded protein is CASSYTGGGTSYGYTF.

The chain links TRBV7-3 to TRBJ2-5; 9 nucleotides match TRBD2. In germline, CDR1 is SGHTA, CDR2 FQGTGA. The CDR3 loop spans 15 amino acids. V gave up 2 bases and J gave up 5 bases; unmatched junction bases: 6. DNA of the CDR3: TGTGCCAGCAGCTTAGCGGGGGGGACTACGGAGACCCAGTACTTC. It yields the protein CASSLAGGTTETQYF.

The chain is built from TRBV9 and TRBJ1-2; TRBD1 matches at 12 bases. In germline, CDR1 is SGDLS, CDR2 YYNGEE. V was clipped by 3 bases and J by 8 bases; unmatched bases: 8. The CDR3 is made up of 15 amino acids. Here the CDR3 DNA reads TGTGCCAGCAGCGGACCGGGACAGGGGGCGGTCGGCTACACCTTC. Encoded protein: CASSGPGQGAVGYTF. The complete variable domain, with remaining parts taken from reference TRBV9 and TRBJ1-2, reads DSGVTQTPKHLITATGQRVTLRCSPRSGDLSVYWYQQSLDQGLQFLIQYYNGEERAKGNILERFSAQQFPDLHSELNLSSLELGDSALYFCASSGPGQGAVGYTFGSGTRLTVV.

The chain joins TRBV5-1 to TRBJ1-2, with a possible D match to TRBD1 (5 bases). Trimming removed 0 bases from V and 2 bases from J, with 5 bases in between. The CDR3 loop spans 13 amino acids. CDR1 is SGHRS, CDR2 YFSETQ, per germline. This chain's CDR3 is CASSLAGNYGYTF. The DNA for the CDR3 is TGCGCCAGCAGCTTGGCAGGGAACTATGGCTACACCTTC.

This chain links TRBV6-6 with TRBJ2-3; 10 bases map to TRBD2. The V and J ends lost 5 bases and 7 bases, in that order; junction bases with no gene match: 6. This CDR3 has 14 amino acids. CDR1 MNHNY and CDR2 SVGAGI come from the germline V gene (reference sequence). The CDR3 spells CASSLGLAVNTQYF. The CDR3 DNA reads as TGTGCCAGCAGTCTCGGACTAGCGGTCAATACGCAGTATTTT.

This rearrangement joins TRBV2 to TRBJ1-5; a weak D match, TRBD1 (6 bases). The CDR3 loop spans 14 amino acids. V lost 4 bases to trimming and J lost 4 bases, with 11 bases between them. Germline assignment: CDR1 SNHLY and CDR2 FYNNEI. The CDR3: CASSVRGENQPQHF. CDR3 bases: TGTGCCAGCAGTGTCAGGGGAGAAAATCAGCCCCAGCATTTT.

A word on this clone: Other DNA sequences from this sample encode an identical CDR3 as well. The chain employs TRBV7-2 and TRBJ1-1; 7 bases are a match to TRBD1. CDR3 length equals 14 residues. Trimming removed 3 bases from V and 1 base from J; junction bases left unmatched: 2. Germline CDR1 and CDR2: SGHTA and FQGNSA. The CDR3 nucleotides read TGTGCCAGCAGCTTGGGGACAGCGAACACTGAAGCTTTCTTT. Its translation is CASSLGTANTEAFF.

The V call is TRBV29-1, the J call TRBJ1-1; D is ambiguous. The germline V gene encodes CDR1 SQVTM and CDR2 ANQGSEA. Trimming cost V 5 bases and J 4 bases, with 8 bases left between them. The CDR3 runs to 11 residues. CDR3 in amino acids: CSVHGSTEAFF. CDR3 in DNA: TGCAGCGTTCACGGTAGCACTGAAGCTTTCTTT.

The rearrangement links TRBV5-4 to TRBJ2-3; the D gene is possibly TRBD2 (5 bases). The germline V gene has CDR1 SGHNT and CDR2 YYREEE (reference sequence). This CDR3 has 14 residues. V shed 10 bases and J shed 6 bases, with 21 bases lying between them. The CDR3, as DNA: TGTGCCTCCGGCACGGAGATCGGGGTTGATACGCAGTATTTT. Residues: CASGTEIGVDTQYF.

The rearrangement uses TRBV6-4 and TRBJ1-1, with TRBD1 as a possible D gene (6 bases). This CDR3 contains 14 residues. Trimming stripped 6 bases from V and 4 bases from J, with 15 bases between. Germline assignment: CDR1 MRHNA and CDR2 SNTAGT. CDR3: CASRTQGGRTEAFF. CDR3 DNA: TGTGCCAGCAGGACACAGGGTGGACGCACTGAAGCTTTCTTT.